These T cell receptor beta chains were read from a single sample in a study of shared clonotypes between healthy human individuals. Generated by immunoSEQ multiplex PCR, the TCRdb table keeps only in-frame clones and is missing some. There are around 2.5 million clones in the sample; approximately 93% occur only once, and around 0.4% lies in the top ten. Sequencing used naive CD4+ T cells from PBMCs. Every receptor here comes from a man aged 18 to 35 in good health. Some clones in this sample may be carry-over from other donors' samples. Each CDR3 is given with its conserved first and last residue. The D gene is left open where the match is weak. Clone size appears in some rows only: once, few, many, or a class for an expanded clone.

size,V,D,J,DNA,CDR3
.,TRBV18,.,TRBJ1-4,TGTGCCAGCTCACCGCCTTTTGGCAGGGGCTCTCCAACTAATGAAAAACTGTTTTTT,CASSPPFGRGSPTNEKLFF
once,TRBV7-9,.,TRBJ1-2,TGTGCCAGCAGCTTAGGGGCAGGACGGGGCGACTATGGCTACACCTTC,CASSLGAGRGDYGYTF
.,TRBV21-1,.,TRBJ2-1,TGTGCCAGCAGCAAGGACGGACTAGCGGAGGAGAATGAGCAGTTCTTC,CASSKDGLAEENEQFF
.,TRBV18,TRBD1,TRBJ1-3,TGTGCCAGCACGCCTCCGGGACAGGGGGAAAACACCATATATTTT,CASTPPGQGENTIYF
.,TRBV27,TRBD1,TRBJ2-7,TGTGCCAGCAGTAACCAAGACAGGGGGTTTTCTGAGCAGTACTTC,CASSNQDRGFSEQYF
.,TRBV27,TRBD2,TRBJ2-5,TGTGCCAGCAGAGGGACTAGCGGGCACCAAGAGACCCAGTACTTC,CASRGTSGHQETQYF
.,TRBV6-5,.,TRBJ2-2,TGTGCCAGCAGTTACTCCTTACTCACCGGGGAGCTGTTTTTT,CASSYSLLTGELFF
.,TRBV6-5,.,TRBJ2-1,TGTGCCAGCAGAGGGGCGCGGCAGTTCTTC,CASRGARQFF
.,TRBV5-1,.,TRBJ1-5,TGCGCCAGCAGCCCAGGGGACATTCCCCTGTGGCCCCAGCATTTT,CASSPGDIPLWPQHF
.,TRBV7-2,.,TRBJ2-2,TGTGCCAGCAGCTTAATCCGGGCGACGACCTTCGGGGAGCTGTTTTTT,CASSLIRATTFGELFF
.,TRBV5-1,.,TRBJ1-2,TGCGCCAGCAGCTTGGTGGAGCAGGGCTATGGCTACACCTTC,CASSLVEQGYGYTF